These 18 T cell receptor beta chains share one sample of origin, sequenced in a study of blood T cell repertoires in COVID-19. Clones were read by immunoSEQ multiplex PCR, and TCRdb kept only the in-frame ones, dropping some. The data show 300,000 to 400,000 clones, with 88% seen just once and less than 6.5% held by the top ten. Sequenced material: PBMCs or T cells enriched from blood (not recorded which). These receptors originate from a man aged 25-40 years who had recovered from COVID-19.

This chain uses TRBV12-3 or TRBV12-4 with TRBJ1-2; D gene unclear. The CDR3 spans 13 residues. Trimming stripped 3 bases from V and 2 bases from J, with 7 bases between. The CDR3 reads CASSLRENYGYTF. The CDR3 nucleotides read TGTGCCAGCAGTTTGAGGGAGAACTATGGCTACACCTTC.

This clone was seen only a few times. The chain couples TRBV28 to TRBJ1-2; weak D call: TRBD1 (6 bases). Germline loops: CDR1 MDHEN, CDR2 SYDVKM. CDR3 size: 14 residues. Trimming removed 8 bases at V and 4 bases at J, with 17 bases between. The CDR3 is CASLGGDRSYGYTF. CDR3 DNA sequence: TGTGCCAGCTTAGGGGGGGATAGGAGCTATGGCTACACCTTC.

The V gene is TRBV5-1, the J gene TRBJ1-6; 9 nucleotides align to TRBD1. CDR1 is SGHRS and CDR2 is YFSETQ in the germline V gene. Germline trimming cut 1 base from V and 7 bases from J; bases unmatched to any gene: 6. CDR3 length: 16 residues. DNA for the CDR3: TGCGCCAGCAGCTTGTTCCCGGGACAGGGCAATTCACCCCTCCACTTT. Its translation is CASSLFPGQGNSPLHF.

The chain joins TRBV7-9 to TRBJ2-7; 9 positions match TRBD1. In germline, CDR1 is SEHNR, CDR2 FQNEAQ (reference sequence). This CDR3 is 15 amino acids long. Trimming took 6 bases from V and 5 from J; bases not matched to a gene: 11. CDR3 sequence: CASSTGTGRVHEQYF. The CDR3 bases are TGTGCCAGCAGTACCGGGACAGGGAGGGTACACGAGCAGTACTTC.

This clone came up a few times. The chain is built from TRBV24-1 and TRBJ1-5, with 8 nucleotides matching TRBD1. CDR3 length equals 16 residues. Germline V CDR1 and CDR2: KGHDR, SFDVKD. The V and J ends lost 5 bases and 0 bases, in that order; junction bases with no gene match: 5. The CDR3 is CATSVMTGDSNQPQHF. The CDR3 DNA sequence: TGTGCCACCAGTGTCATGACAGGGGATAGCAATCAGCCCCAGCATTTT.

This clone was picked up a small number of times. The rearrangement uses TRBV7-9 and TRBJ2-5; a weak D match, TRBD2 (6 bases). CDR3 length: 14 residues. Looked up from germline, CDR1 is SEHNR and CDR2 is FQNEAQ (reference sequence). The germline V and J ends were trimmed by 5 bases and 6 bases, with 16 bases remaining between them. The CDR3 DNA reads TGTGCCAGCAGCCCGGGGACTGGGGAACAGACCCAGTACTTC. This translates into CASSPGTGEQTQYF.

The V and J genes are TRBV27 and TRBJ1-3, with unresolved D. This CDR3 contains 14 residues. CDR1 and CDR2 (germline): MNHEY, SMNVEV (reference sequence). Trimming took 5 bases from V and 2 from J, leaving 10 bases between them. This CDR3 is CASSRGGPGNTIYF. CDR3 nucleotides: TGTGCCAGCAGTCGGGGTGGCCCTGGAAACACCATATATTTT.

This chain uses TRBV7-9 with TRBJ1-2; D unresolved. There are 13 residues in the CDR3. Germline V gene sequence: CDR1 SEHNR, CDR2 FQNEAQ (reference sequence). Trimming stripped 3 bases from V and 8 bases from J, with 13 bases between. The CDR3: CASSLEGEEGYTF. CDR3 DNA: TGTGCCAGCAGCTTGGAGGGAGAAGAGGGCTACACCTTC.

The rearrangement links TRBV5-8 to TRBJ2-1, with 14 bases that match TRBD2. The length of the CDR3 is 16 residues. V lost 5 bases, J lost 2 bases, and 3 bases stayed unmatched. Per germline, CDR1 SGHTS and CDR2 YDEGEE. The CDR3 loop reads CASRRLAGGTYNEQFF. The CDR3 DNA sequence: TGTGCCAGCAGAAGACTAGCGGGGGGGACCTACAATGAGCAGTTCTTC.

The CDR3, as DNA: TGCGCCAGCAGCCAAGTTGGGACAGGGGGCTACAATGAGCAGTTCTTC. Protein: CASSQVGTGGYNEQFF. The rearrangement joins TRBV4-1 to TRBJ2-1; TRBD1 matches at 11 bases. V trimming: 1 base; J trimming: 3 bases; junction bases outside the gene matches: 2. CDR1 MGHRA and CDR2 YSYEKL come from the germline V gene. This CDR3 spans 16 amino acids.

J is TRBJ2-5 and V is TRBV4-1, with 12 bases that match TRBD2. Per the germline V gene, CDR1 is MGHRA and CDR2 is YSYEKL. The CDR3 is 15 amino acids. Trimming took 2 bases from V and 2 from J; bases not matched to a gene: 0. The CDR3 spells CASSQLAGGQETQYF. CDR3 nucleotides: TGCGCCAGCAGCCAACTAGCGGGGGGGCAAGAGACCCAGTACTTC.

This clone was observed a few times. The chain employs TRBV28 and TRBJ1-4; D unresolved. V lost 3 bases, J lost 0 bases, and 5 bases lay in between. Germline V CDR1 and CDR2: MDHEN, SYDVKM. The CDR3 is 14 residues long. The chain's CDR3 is CASSFYSTNEKLFF. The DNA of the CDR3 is TGTGCCAGCAGTTTTTACTCAACTAATGAAAAACTGTTTTTT.

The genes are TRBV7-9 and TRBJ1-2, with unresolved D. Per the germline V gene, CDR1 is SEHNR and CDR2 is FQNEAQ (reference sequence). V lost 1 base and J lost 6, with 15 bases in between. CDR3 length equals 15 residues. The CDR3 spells CASSLGVIEVDGYTF. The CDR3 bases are TGTGCCAGCAGCTTAGGGGTAATTGAGGTTGATGGCTACACCTTC.

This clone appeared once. The CDR3 reads CASKKGGGEGGYTF. The DNA of the CDR3 is TGTGCCAGTAAAAAAGGGGGCGGAGAGGGTGGCTACACCTTC. The rearrangement links TRBV6-5 to TRBJ1-2, with 7 bases aligning to TRBD1. CDR3 length equals 14 residues. Germline-derived CDR1 and CDR2 are MNHEY and SVGAGI. V lost 9 bases to trimming and J lost 7 bases; unmatched junction nucleotides: 14.

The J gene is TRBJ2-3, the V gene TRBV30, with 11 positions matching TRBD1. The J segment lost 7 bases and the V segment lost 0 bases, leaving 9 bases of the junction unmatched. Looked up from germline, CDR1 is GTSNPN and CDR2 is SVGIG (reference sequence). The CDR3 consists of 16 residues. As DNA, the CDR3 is TGTGCCTGGAGTGTACCCGGGACAGGGGGTCTGAATACGCAGTATTTT. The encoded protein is CAWSVPGTGGLNTQYF.

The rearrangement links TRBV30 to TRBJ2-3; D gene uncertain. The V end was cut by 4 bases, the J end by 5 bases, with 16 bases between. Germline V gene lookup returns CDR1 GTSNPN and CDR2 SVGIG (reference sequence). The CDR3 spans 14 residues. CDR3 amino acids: CAWIQPPRRDTQYF. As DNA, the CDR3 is TGTGCCTGGATTCAACCACCCCGTAGAGATACGCAGTATTTT.

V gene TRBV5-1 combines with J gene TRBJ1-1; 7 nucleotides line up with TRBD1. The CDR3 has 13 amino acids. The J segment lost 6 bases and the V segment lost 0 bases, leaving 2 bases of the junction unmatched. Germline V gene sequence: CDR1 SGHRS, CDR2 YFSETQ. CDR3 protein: CASSLVGTAEAFF. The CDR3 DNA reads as TGCGCCAGCAGCTTGGTCGGGACAGCTGAAGCTTTCTTT.

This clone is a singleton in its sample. This chain's CDR3 is CASQQGIDSPLHF. The DNA of the CDR3 is TGTGCCAGCCAACAGGGGATTGATTCACCCCTCCACTTT. This chain uses TRBV18 with TRBJ1-6; 7 bases map to TRBD1. The CDR3 is 13 residues long. The germline gives CDR1 KGHSH, CDR2 LQKENI. With V trimmed by 8 bases and J by 8 bases, 6 bases remained unmatched.